This T cell receptor beta chain was sequenced during a study of monozygotic twins with inflammatory bowel disease. The study's findings and limits: With inverse Simpson as the measure, TCRbeta diversity was lower in IBD patients than in healthy co-twins. Telling apart the different T cell subtypes was not possible.

Per germline, CDR1 MNHNS and CDR2 SASEGT. This CDR3 has 11 residues. Molecular identifiers with 6-nucleotide sample barcodes were added during cDNA synthesis via template switching. TCRdb processed the 5' RACE reads again and assigns one entry to each CDR3 protein, with no DNA. The listing contains a few hundred thousand distinct CDR3 sequences. On this clonotype itself: Its antigen remains unknown.

The chain combines TRBV6-1 with TRBJ1-1. The sequencing sample was made of blood. The TCR originated in a human donor with ulcerative colitis or Crohn's disease, or a healthy co-twin of an affected twin (not recorded which). The CDR3 here is CASIEGSEAFF.